This T cell receptor beta chain was observed in a study of T cells in Graves' hyperthyroidism and ophthalmopathy. A NOSPECS grade of at least 4, a Clinical Activity Score of at least 3 and duration under 3 months were recorded in ophthalmopathy patients. For the diagnoses, clinical symptoms, serum thyroxine and TRAb, thyroid ultrasound and orbital computed tomography were used. Source material for PBMCs was less than 12 ml fresh peripheral blood. Authors of the study amplified TCR beta CDR3 regions from RNA transcripts. During a first-round RT-PCR of the TCR CDR3, the HTBI primer set was used. Using its own MiXCR run on the multiplex PCR reads, TCRdb lists one record per CDR3 protein. The table records hundreds of thousands of distinct CDR3 sequences, 14% of them present only once. This clonotype was counted only a few times. Germline V gives CDR1 SGHVS, CDR2 FQNEAQ. The CDR3 totals 16 residues. J gave up 3 bases and V 5 bases, and 13 bases lay outside the gene matches.

The receptor's source is a woman between 50 and 59 years old with Graves' ophthalmopathy. Sample: blood. V usage is TRBV7-8 and J usage is TRBJ2-7; 7 nucleotides align to TRBD1. The CDR3 DNA sequence: TGTGCCAGCAGCCCAACCCGGGACAGACGTTACTACGAGCAGTACTTC. This sequence encodes CASSPTRDRRYYEQYF.